The 15 T cell receptor beta chains in this list originate from one sample, sequenced in a study of Ad26.COV2.S vaccination and SARS-CoV-2 variants. TCRdb's copy holds only in-frame clones and misses some; the assay was immunoSEQ multiplex PCR. The sample has 150,000 to 200,000 clones; around nine tenths are singletons. The material sequenced was peripheral blood, taken after recovery from COVID-19. Every receptor here comes from a human donor who had recovered from COVID-19.

The chain carries TRBV3-1 (or the pseudogene TRBV3-2) and TRBJ2-3; 8 bases are a match to TRBD1. Germline CDR1 and CDR2: LGHDT and YNNKEL (reference sequence). The CDR3 extends over 13 amino acids. V lost 11 bases, J lost 0 bases, and 4 bases stayed unmatched. CDR3 DNA: TGTGCCTCCGGACAGGGTAGCACAGATACGCAGTATTTT. The encoded protein is CASGQGSTDTQYF.

This chain links TRBV6-2 or TRBV6-3 with TRBJ2-5; 8 positions match TRBD2. This CDR3 is 15 amino acids long. From germline, CDR1 is MNHEY and CDR2 SVGEGT. V trimming: 3 bases; J trimming: 1 base; junction bases outside the gene matches: 4. The chain's CDR3 is CASSYPGTSQETQYF. The CDR3 coding sequence is TGTGCCAGCAGTTATCCCGGGACTAGCCAAGAGACCCAGTACTTC.

The J gene is TRBJ2-1, the V gene TRBV27; 7 bases line up with TRBD1. J gave up 0 bases and V 8 bases, and 7 bases lay outside the gene matches. The CDR3 loop spans 15 amino acids. CDR1 MNHEY and CDR2 SMNVEV come from the germline V gene (reference sequence). CDR3 in DNA: TGTGCCAGCGAAACTAGGGGGCTCTCCTACAATGAGCAGTTCTTC. As protein: CASETRGLSYNEQFF.

The chain is built from TRBV10-2 and TRBJ2-1; D is ambiguous. Germline loops: CDR1 WSHSY, CDR2 SAAADI. Trimming removed 3 bases at V and 6 bases at J, with 15 bases between. This CDR3 has 15 residues. The CDR3 DNA reads TGCGCCAGCAGTGACCCCCCTTTAACTTTCAATGAGCAGTTCTTC. Translation: CASSDPPLTFNEQFF.

This chain connects TRBV7-7 to TRBJ2-5, with D perhaps assigned TRBD1 or TRBD2 (5 bases each). CDR1 SSHAT and CDR2 FNYEAQ come from the germline V gene (reference sequence). Trimming removed 5 bases at V and 1 base at J, with 14 bases between. The CDR3 is made up of 15 amino acids. The CDR3 protein is CASSRGRKFQETQYF. In nucleotides, the CDR3 is TGTGCCAGCAGCCGGGGACGGAAATTCCAAGAGACCCAGTACTTC.

The J gene is TRBJ2-7, the V gene TRBV6-2 or TRBV6-3, with 7 bases lining up with TRBD2. The V and J ends lost 6 bases and 1 base, in that order; junction bases with no gene match: 18. The V gene's germline CDR1 is MNHEY and CDR2 SVGEGT. This CDR3 has 18 residues. In nucleotides, the CDR3 is TGTGCCAGCAGCACCCCGGGACTAACCAAGAGTCGGTCCTACGAGCAGTACTTC. Amino acids: CASSTPGLTKSRSYEQYF.

The chain has TRBV29-1 and TRBJ2-7; TRBD1 agrees at 7 bases. With V trimmed by 8 bases and J by 2 bases, 6 bases remained unmatched. The CDR3 contains 12 residues. The germline V gene encodes CDR1 SQVTM and CDR2 ANQGSEA. CDR3: CSTRTGTYEQYF. CDR3 DNA sequence: TGCAGCACTCGGACAGGAACCTACGAGCAGTACTTC.

The chain carries TRBV5-1 and TRBJ2-4, with unresolved D. The CDR3 totals 12 residues. Trimming took off 4 bases at V and 4 bases at J, with 6 bases between the two ends. CDR1 and CDR2 (germline): SGHRS, YFSETQ. CDR3 loop: CASSPSKNIQYF. In nucleotides, the CDR3 is TGCGCCAGCAGCCCGTCTAAAAACATTCAGTACTTC.

The chain has TRBV28 and TRBJ2-3; the D is unclear. The V end was cut by 2 bases, the J end by 0 bases, with 6 bases between. The length of the CDR3 is 14 residues. Germline loops: CDR1 MDHEN, CDR2 SYDVKM. CDR3 amino acids: CASSLMRSTDTQYF. CDR3 in DNA: TGTGCCAGCAGTTTAATGAGGAGCACAGATACGCAGTATTTT.

This chain joins TRBV5-6 and TRBJ2-7, with D tentatively TRBD2 (6 bases). The CDR3 is 14 residues long. The ends were cut back, 0 bases at V and 2 bases at J, with 9 bases in the middle. CDR1 and CDR2 from the germline V gene are SGHDT and YYEEEE. The CDR3 loop is CASSLGAGPYEQYF. CDR3 in DNA: TGTGCCAGCAGCTTGGGCGCGGGGCCCTACGAGCAGTACTTC.

The rearrangement links TRBV6-6 to TRBJ1-5, with 8 positions matching TRBD1. With V trimmed by 0 bases and J by 7 bases, 8 bases remained unmatched. The CDR3 loop spans 16 amino acids. The germline gives CDR1 MNHNY, CDR2 SVGAGI (reference sequence). CDR3 sequence: CASSYSVPGGGQPQHF. The CDR3 nucleotides are TGTGCCAGCAGTTACTCGGTCCCAGGGGGCGGACAGCCCCAGCATTTT.

This chain links TRBV6-1 with TRBJ2-4; D gene uncertain. Germline V gene data show CDR1 as MNHNS and CDR2 as SASEGT. The ends were cut back, 0 bases at V and 0 bases at J, with 9 bases in the middle. The CDR3 is made up of 16 amino acids. CDR3 in DNA: TGTGCCAGCAGTGAAGCGCTGTCGGTAGCCAAAAACATTCAGTACTTC. Protein sequence: CASSEALSVAKNIQYF.

The chain has TRBV5-6 and TRBJ1-6; D is unclear. The germline V gene encodes CDR1 SGHDT and CDR2 YYEEEE. The CDR3 is 12 residues long. The V end was cut by 7 bases, the J end by 13 bases, with 15 bases between. CDR3 region: CASGLRKSPLHF. In nucleotides, the CDR3 is TGTGCCAGCGGTTTGAGAAAGTCGCCCCTCCACTTT.

V is TRBV5-5 and J is TRBJ1-6, with D uncertain. The ends were cut back, 1 base at V and 6 bases at J, with 8 bases in the middle. This CDR3 is 14 amino acids long. CDR1 and CDR2 from the germline V gene are SGHKS and YYEKEE (reference sequence). The CDR3 loop reads CASSLIAANSPLHF. CDR3 DNA: TGTGCCAGCAGCTTGATCGCAGCTAATTCACCCCTCCACTTT.

This chain connects TRBV5-1 to TRBJ2-3; 7 nucleotides agree with TRBD2. This CDR3 spans 14 amino acids. V was clipped by 6 bases and J by 2 bases; unmatched bases: 6. Germline loops: CDR1 SGHRS, CDR2 YFSETQ. CDR3 nucleotides: TGCGCCAGCATGGCTAGCGGATACACAGATACGCAGTATTTT. Amino acids: CASMASGYTDTQYF.